Listed here are 28 T cell receptor beta chains from one sample, sequenced in a study of blood T cell repertoires in COVID-19. TCRdb's copy holds only in-frame clones and misses some; the assay was immunoSEQ multiplex PCR. The sample records 120,000 to 150,000 clones, around 87% being singletons. The sequenced sample was PBMCs or T cells enriched from blood (not recorded which). These receptor sequences come from a woman aged 25-40 years with acute COVID-19.

V gene TRBV28 combines with J gene TRBJ1-2, with a possible D match to TRBD1 (5 bases). The V gene's germline CDR1 is MDHEN and CDR2 SYDVKM. V was pared by 5 bases and J by 4 bases, with 14 bases between. This CDR3 region has 14 residues. The CDR3 loop reads CASSAVGGGYGYTF. CDR3 bases: TGTGCCAGCAGTGCGGTCGGGGGGGGCTATGGCTACACCTTC.

The genes are TRBV3-1 (or the pseudogene TRBV3-2) and TRBJ2-3; D perhaps matches TRBD1 (6 bases). Germline-derived CDR1 and CDR2 are LGHDT and YNNKEL (reference sequence). Trimming pared 4 bases from V and 0 bases from J, leaving 14 bases between. The CDR3 consists of 16 residues. CDR3 loop: CASSLIYRGSTDTQYF. CDR3 DNA sequence: TGTGCCAGCAGCCTTATATATAGGGGGAGCACAGATACGCAGTATTTT.

The chain links TRBV5-1 to TRBJ1-1; no clear D gene. This CDR3 contains 14 residues. Trimming removed 0 bases at V and 1 base at J, with 7 bases between. Germline CDR1 SGHRS, CDR2 YFSETQ. The CDR3 reads CASSLGSGNTEAFF. CDR3 nucleotides: TGCGCCAGCAGCTTGGGGTCGGGGAACACTGAAGCTTTCTTT.

The chain is built from TRBV24-1 and TRBJ2-3; 14 bases agree with TRBD2. Germline assignment: CDR1 KGHDR and CDR2 SFDVKD. The junction had 10 bases not matched to a gene; V was cut back by 5 bases and J by 4 bases. The length of the CDR3 is 18 residues. CDR3 in DNA: TGTGCCACCAGTGGGACGGGACTAGCGGGAGTAGATCCAGATACGCAGTATTTT. Residues: CATSGTGLAGVDPDTQYF.

The sample holds one count of this clone. The rearrangement links TRBV18 to TRBJ2-1; the match to TRBD1 covers 10 bases. Losses at the gene ends were 4 bases for V and 3 bases for J; bases not matched to a gene: 3. This CDR3 is built from 15 residues. Per the germline V gene, CDR1 is KGHSH and CDR2 is LQKENI. The CDR3 DNA reads as TGTGCCAGCTCACGGGGGACAGGGGTCTACAATGAGCAGTTCTTC. This sequence encodes CASSRGTGVYNEQFF. The whole variable domain, remainder taken from reference TRBV18 and TRBJ2-1, is NAGVMQNPRHLVRRRGQEARLRCSPMKGHSHVYWYRQLPEEGLKFMVYLQKENIIDESGMPKERFSAEFPKEGPSILRIQQVVRGDSAAYFCASSRGTGVYNEQFFGPGTRLTVL.

This sequence joins TRBV10-3 and TRBJ2-3, with D possibly TRBD2 on 5 matching bases. The CDR3 has 13 residues. Trimming cost V 2 bases and J 5 bases, with 8 bases left between them. CDR1 and CDR2 (germline): ENHRY, SYGVKD. The CDR3 DNA is TGTGCCATCAGTGAGGGTGAGGGAGATACGCAGTATTTT. Translation gives CAISEGEGDTQYF.

The V gene is TRBV5-8, the J gene TRBJ1-2, with D hard to call. This CDR3 region has 13 residues. Germline CDR1 reads SGHTS; CDR2 reads YDEGEE. V lost 1 base and J 4 bases, leaving 8 bases between the germline ends. DNA of the CDR3: TGTGCCAGCAGCTTGTTGGGCCCCTATGGCTACACCTTC. This codes for CASSLLGPYGYTF.

This clone came up a few times. The chain joins TRBV3-1 (or the pseudogene TRBV3-2) to TRBJ1-2; D is uncertain. V was trimmed by 0 bases and J by 8 bases, leaving 10 bases between them. Germline V gene data show CDR1 as LGHDT and CDR2 as YNNKEL (reference sequence). This CDR3 has 13 residues. The CDR3 spells CASSQDLARGYTF. For the CDR3, the DNA is TGTGCCAGCAGCCAAGACCTGGCCCGCGGCTACACCTTC.

V and J are TRBV6-4 and TRBJ2-1, with D unclear. The V end lost 6 bases, the J end lost 5 bases, and 8 bases lay between the germline ends. The CDR3 covers 12 residues. Per germline, CDR1 MRHNA and CDR2 SNTAGT. The CDR3 protein is CASRGLDNEQFF. In nucleotides, the CDR3 is TGTGCCAGCAGGGGCCTCGACAATGAGCAGTTCTTC.

The chain carries TRBV28 and TRBJ2-4; D call uncertain. The CDR3 length is 14 residues. CDR1 and CDR2 from the germline V gene are MDHEN and SYDVKM. V lost 4 bases, J lost 1 base, and 8 bases lay in between. As DNA, the CDR3 is TGTGCCAGCAGTTCCTCCGGTGCCAAAAACATTCAGTACTTC. Its protein is CASSSSGAKNIQYF.

J is TRBJ2-5 and V is TRBV5-4; tentative D call: TRBD2 (6 bases). The V and J ends lost 5 bases and 2 bases respectively, with 16 bases between them. Germline CDR1 reads SGHNT; CDR2 reads YYREEE (reference sequence). The CDR3 is 15 amino acids. The CDR3 coding sequence is TGTGCCAGCAGACTCGACGGGACTCCTCAAGAGACCCAGTACTTC. Amino acid sequence: CASRLDGTPQETQYF.

This chain connects TRBV6-6 to TRBJ1-1, with 8 bases identical to TRBD1. The CDR3 totals 14 residues. Trimming at V came to 7 bases and at J to 4 bases, leaving 8 bases not matched to a gene. The V gene's germline CDR1 is MNHNY and CDR2 SVGAGI (reference sequence). As DNA, the CDR3 is TGTGCCAGCATTATAGGACAGGGACGCACTGAAGCTTTCTTT. Translated, it gives CASIIGQGRTEAFF.

The chain uses TRBV7-2 and TRBJ2-3; TRBD2 aligns across 8 bases. J gave up 9 bases and V 1 base, and 12 bases lay outside the gene matches. This CDR3 has 16 residues. The V gene's germline CDR1 is SGHTA and CDR2 FQGNSA. CDR3 in DNA: TGTGCCAGCAGCTTAGGCGGGAGGACCCTACGGGGGACGCAGTATTTT. The encoded protein is CASSLGGRTLRGTQYF.

This sequence joins TRBV2 and TRBJ1-5; D is perhaps TRBD1 (5 bases). This CDR3 has 13 residues. The germline gives CDR1 SNHLY, CDR2 FYNNEI. V lost 6 bases to trimming and J lost 7 bases, with 13 bases between them. The CDR3 sequence: CASSQGVRQPQHF. The CDR3 nucleotides are TGTGCCAGCAGCCAGGGTGTCCGGCAGCCCCAGCATTTT.

This clone appeared once. This chain joins TRBV28 and TRBJ2-3, with 9 nucleotides matching TRBD1. The V gene end was trimmed by 1 base and the J gene end by 7 bases; junction bases not matched to a gene: 6. In germline, CDR1 is MDHEN, CDR2 SYDVKM. The CDR3 has 15 amino acids. DNA for the CDR3: TGTGCCAGCAGTTTATTTGGGACAGGGCACAATACGCAGTATTTT. Translation gives CASSLFGTGHNTQYF.

The V call is TRBV2, the J call TRBJ1-1; 7 bases line up with TRBD1. CDR1 is SNHLY and CDR2 is FYNNEI in the germline V gene. The CDR3 totals 13 residues. The V and J ends lost 6 bases and 1 base, in that order; junction bases with no gene match: 2. The CDR3 sequence: CASRGQSNTEAFF. CDR3 coding DNA: TGTGCCAGCAGGGGACAGTCGAACACTGAAGCTTTCTTT.

V is TRBV6-5 and J is TRBJ2-3, with 7 bases fitting TRBD2. CDR3 length: 16 residues. Germline V gene data show CDR1 as MNHEY and CDR2 as SVGAGI. Unmatched junction bases numbered 6, after V lost 2 bases and J lost 1 base. The DNA for the CDR3 is TGTGCCAGCAGTTACCCCTCTAGCGGACGCACAGATACGCAGTATTTT. Protein product: CASSYPSSGRTDTQYF.

This sequence joins TRBV28 and TRBJ2-7, with D possibly TRBD1 on 5 matching bases. V dropped 6 bases and J dropped 4 bases, with 16 bases sitting between them. In germline, CDR1 is MDHEN, CDR2 SYDVKM. The CDR3 runs to 14 residues. DNA for the CDR3: TGTGCCAGCAGACTCAGGGCTAGTTGGTACGAGCAGTACTTC. It codes for CASRLRASWYEQYF.

This clone was observed a single time. The chain is built from TRBV18 and TRBJ2-4; 9 nucleotides align to TRBD1. V shed 4 bases and J 14 bases; nucleotides not matched to a gene: 9. The CDR3 runs to 13 residues. Germline values: CDR1 KGHSH, CDR2 LQKENI. The CDR3 DNA reads TGTGCCAGCTCACGCGCGGACAGGGGCGACGAGTACTTC. Its translation: CASSRADRGDEYF.

The V and J genes are TRBV25-1 and TRBJ1-5; D remains ambiguous. The germline V and J ends were trimmed by 4 bases and 3 bases, with 7 bases remaining between them. The CDR3 contains 13 residues. Looked up from germline, CDR1 is MGHDK and CDR2 is SYGVNS. DNA of the CDR3: TGTGCCAGCAGTGGAGGGCACAATCAGCCCCAGCATTTT. This translates into CASSGGHNQPQHF.

The V and J genes are TRBV7-6 and TRBJ2-5, with TRBD2 matching over 13 bases. Trimming cost V 5 bases and J 3 bases; bases outside gene matches: 9. Germline V gene data show CDR1 as SGHVS and CDR2 as FNYEAQ. The CDR3 runs 17 residues. The CDR3 DNA is TGTGCCAGCAGCGACACCTTCGGACTAGCGGGAGAAGAGACCCAGTACTTC. Translated: CASSDTFGLAGEETQYF.

This chain links TRBV5-5 with TRBJ2-2; a possible D gene is TRBD1 (8 bases). CDR3 length equals 17 residues. Germline V CDR1 and CDR2: SGHKS, YYEKEE (reference sequence). V gave up 4 bases and J gave up 4 bases, with 20 bases separating them. CDR3 loop: CASSPLPGGGGTGELFF. For the CDR3, the DNA is TGTGCCAGCAGCCCACTCCCAGGGGGCGGGGGCACCGGGGAGCTGTTTTTT.

The V gene is TRBV7-9, the J gene TRBJ2-3; TRBD2 might be the D (6 bases). V was trimmed by 6 bases and J by 8 bases, leaving 18 bases between them. Germline V CDR1 and CDR2: SEHNR, FQNEAQ (reference sequence). The CDR3 spans 14 residues. The DNA of the CDR3 is TGTGCCAGCAGTTATTCCGGGCGTAGCGGTACGCAGTATTTT. Amino acids: CASSYSGRSGTQYF.

This chain uses TRBV4-3 with TRBJ1-5; 8 nucleotides match TRBD1. Unmatched junction bases numbered 2, after V lost 1 base and J lost 3 bases. CDR1 and CDR2 from the germline V gene are LGHNA and YSLEER. The CDR3 runs to 15 residues. CDR3 nucleotide sequence: TGCGCCAGCAGCCAAGGACAGGGGTCCAATCAGCCCCAGCATTTT. Translated: CASSQGQGSNQPQHF.

This rearrangement joins TRBV2 to TRBJ2-7, with D perhaps TRBD1 (6 bases). This CDR3 spans 11 amino acids. V dropped 10 bases and J dropped 5 bases, with 12 bases sitting between them. Per germline, CDR1 SNHLY and CDR2 FYNNEI. The CDR3 nucleotides read TGTGCCACCGACACAGGGAACGAGCAGTACTTC. It yields the protein CATDTGNEQYF.

The rearrangement uses TRBV5-1 and TRBJ1-1, with D possibly TRBD1 on 6 matching bases. This CDR3 spans 13 amino acids. Per germline, CDR1 SGHRS and CDR2 YFSETQ. Deletions cut 4 bases from V and 7 bases from J, with 14 bases between. The DNA of the CDR3 is TGCGCCAGCAGCCGGGACACCCGATTTGAAGCTTTCTTT. Translation: CASSRDTRFEAFF.

This chain uses TRBV28 with TRBJ2-3; TRBD2 matches at 7 bases. The CDR3 extends over 16 amino acids. V shed 4 bases, J shed 5 bases, and the junction held 12 bases outside the gene matches. Germline V lookup: CDR1 MDHEN, CDR2 SYDVKM. CDR3 in amino acids: CASSSYERDFQDTQYF. CDR3 sequence (DNA): TGTGCCAGCAGTTCATACGAGCGGGATTTTCAAGATACGCAGTATTTT.

This clone occurred once. V and J are TRBV13 and TRBJ2-7, with D perhaps matching TRBD2 (5 bases). The CDR3 runs to 14 residues. Between the trimmed V and J ends, which lost 3 bases and 2 bases, there was a span of 11 bases. Germline values: CDR1 PRHDT, CDR2 FYEKMQ (reference sequence). CDR3 region: CASSFGGFPYEQYF. CDR3 in DNA: TGTGCCAGCAGCTTTGGCGGGTTTCCCTACGAGCAGTACTTC.